This is a list of T cell receptor beta chains from one sample in a study of T-cell memory formation after mild COVID-19. TCRdb re-analysed the 5' RACE reads in MiXCR, keeping a single row per CDR3 protein. This sample yields a few hundred thousand distinct CDR3 sequences, of which roughly a fifth are seen a single time; roughly 8.3% belongs to the top ten. Sequenced input: PBMCs or a T cell subset sorted from them (not recorded which). Source of these receptors: an adult woman who had mild COVID-19 (a few samples of this study predate the infection). Cell type and time point are not known. The CDR3 runs from the conserved cysteine through the conserved F or W. D genes are given only for firm matches. Clone size is stated in some rows and not others, as once, few, many or a class when expanded.

length	J	V	size	D	DNA	CDR3
14	TRBJ2-7	TRBV18	few	TRBD1	TGTGCCAGCTCACCCAGGGGGTCCCCGATCGAGCAGTACTTC	CASSPRGSPIEQYF
15	TRBJ2-1	TRBV7-3	NA	TRBD2	TGTGCCAGCAGCTCGGGACTAGCGGGGAGCGATGAGCAGTTCTTC	CASSSGLAGSDEQFF
15	TRBJ2-1	TRBV18	NA	TRBD1	TGTGCCAGCTCACCCCGGGACAGGCTAATTGATGAGCAGTTCTTC	CASSPRDRLIDEQFF
17	TRBJ1-2	TRBV20-1	NA	TRBD1	TGCAGTGCTAGAGTTCTAGTTGGACAGGGCTTTTACTATGGCTACACCTTC	CSARVLVGQGFYYGYTF
20	TRBJ2-5	TRBV9	NA	NA	TGTGCCAGCAGCGTAGCCCCCGACATGTCCCGGGGCCCCATGGAAGAGACCCAGTACTTC	CASSVAPDMSRGPMEETQYF
16	TRBJ1-3	TRBV3-1	NA	NA	TGTGCCAGCAGCCCCCGGGATCTCATCTCTGGAAACACCATATATTTT	CASSPRDLISGNTIYF
15	TRBJ2-3	TRBV5-1	few	TRBD2	TGCGCCAGCAGCTTGAAGCGGGGGGCCACAGATACGCAGTATTTT	CASSLKRGATDTQYF
13	TRBJ1-1	TRBV10-3	NA	NA	TGTGCCATCAGTGCGCTAATGAACACTGAAGCTTTCTTT	CAISALMNTEAFF
15	TRBJ2-3	TRBV2	few	NA	TGTGCCAGCAGTGAAGGGGCTTGGGGAGGAGATACGCAGTATTTT	CASSEGAWGGDTQYF
13	TRBJ1-1	TRBV2	NA	NA	TGTGCCAGCAGTGAATGGGCGAACACTGAAGCTTTCTTT	CASSEWANTEAFF
14	TRBJ2-5	TRBV20-1	few	TRBD2	TGCAGTGCTAGACTAGCGGGATATTTCGAGACCCAGTACTTC	CSARLAGYFETQYF
13	TRBJ2-5	TRBV6-5	few	NA	TGTGCCAGCAGTTACTCTGGTGGGGTGACCCAGTACTTC	CASSYSGGVTQYF
13	TRBJ1-4	TRBV12-3/TRBV12-4	NA	NA	TGTGCCAGCAGTTTGTCTGGGAATGAAAAACTGTTTTTT	CASSLSGNEKLFF
12	TRBJ2-3	TRBV7-2	few	NA	TGTGCCAGCAGCTTGCCAGAGGCTACGCAGTATTTT	CASSLPEATQYF
16	TRBJ2-2	TRBV9	few	TRBD2	TGTGCCAGCAGCGTAGATCCGGGAGGGAACACCGGGGAGCTGTTTTTT	CASSVDPGGNTGELFF
14	TRBJ2-2	TRBV5-6	few	NA	TGTGCCAGCAGCTTGTGGGGGTACACCGGGGAGCTGTTTTTT	CASSLWGYTGELFF
14	TRBJ1-2	TRBV24-1	few	NA	TGTGCCACCAGCCCAGGCTTCGGGTACTATGGCTACACCTTC	CATSPGFGYYGYTF
13	TRBJ1-1	TRBV7-3	few	NA	TGTGCCAGCAGCTTAAATGCGGCAACTGAAGCTTTCTTT	CASSLNAATEAFF
14	TRBJ1-1	TRBV5-1	NA	NA	TGCGCCAGCAGCTTGGCCGAAATGAACACTGAAGCTTTCTTT	CASSLAEMNTEAFF
16	TRBJ2-1	TRBV7-2	NA	TRBD2	TGTGCCAGCAGCTTTACCGGGACTAGCGGGACAAATGAGCAGTTCTTC	CASSFTGTSGTNEQFF
16	TRBJ2-7	TRBV5-1	few	TRBD1	TGCGCCAGCAGCTTTGGACCGGGACAGGGGGCCCACGAGCAGTACTTC	CASSFGPGQGAHEQYF
14	TRBJ2-1	TRBV30	few	TRBD1	TGTGCCTGGAGTGTACGTTCCGACAGGGGTGAGCAGTTCTTC	CAWSVRSDRGEQFF
14	TRBJ2-1	TRBV20-1	NA	TRBD1	TGCAGTGCTAGCCGACAGGGGTCCCTTAATGAGCAGTTCTTC	CSASRQGSLNEQFF
13	TRBJ2-3	TRBV27	NA	NA	TGTGCCAGCAGAGAAGGTGCGGTAGATACGCAGTATTTT	CASREGAVDTQYF
13	TRBJ2-1	TRBV12-3/TRBV12-4	NA	NA	TGTGCCAGCATTGGTAGGGGGGCGAATGAGCAGTTCTTC	CASIGRGANEQFF
21	TRBJ2-5	TRBV21-1	NA	NA	TGTGCCAGCAGCAAGCTCACTAGCGGGAGCCTTGAGGACGAAGGACAAGAGACCCAGTACTTC	CASSKLTSGSLEDEGQETQYF
15	TRBJ2-7	TRBV12-3/TRBV12-4	NA	TRBD1	TGTGCCAGCAGGGGCGGACAGGGGGTCTTCTACGAGCAGTACTTC	CASRGGQGVFYEQYF
14	TRBJ2-1	TRBV6-2/TRBV6-3	NA	TRBD2	TGTGCCAGCAGTATAGCGGGAGAGCACAATGAGCAGTTCTTC	CASSIAGEHNEQFF
17	TRBJ2-2	TRBV11-2	few	TRBD1	TGTGCCAGCAGCTACACCGGGACAGAGTCGCGCGTCGGGGAGCTGTTTTTT	CASSYTGTESRVGELFF
15	TRBJ1-5	TRBV6-1	NA	NA	TGTGCCAGCAGCGCACGGACAGCTAGCAATCAGCCCCAGCATTTT	CASSARTASNQPQHF
13	TRBJ2-7	TRBV11-3	NA	NA	TGTGCCAGCAGCGTGGACGGAACCTACGAGCAGTACTTC	CASSVDGTYEQYF
16	TRBJ1-2	TRBV20-1	NA	NA	TGCAGTGCTAGAGATCCCAACTCCAACAGGGCCGATGGCTACACCTTC	CSARDPNSNRADGYTF
15	TRBJ2-2	TRBV7-6	NA	NA	TGTGCCAGCAGCTTTGGACAGAGAGTCACCGGGGAGCTGTTTTTT	CASSFGQRVTGELFF
16	TRBJ2-2	TRBV6-2/TRBV6-3	NA	TRBD2	TGTGCCAGCAGAACGGGACTAGCGACGAACACCGGGGAGCTGTTTTTT	CASRTGLATNTGELFF
17	TRBJ2-7	TRBV7-2	NA	TRBD2	TGTGCCAGCAGCTTAGCGATGGAAGGGACTATCGCCTACGAGCAGTACTTC	CASSLAMEGTIAYEQYF
13	TRBJ2-7	TRBV7-2	NA	NA	TGTGCCAGCAGCTTAGCGGTCACGTCCCCTCAGTACTTC	CASSLAVTSPQYF
17	TRBJ2-1	TRBV7-3	NA	TRBD2	TGTGCCAGCAGCTTAACAGGTAGCGGGAGGTCCTACAATGAGCAGTTCTTC	CASSLTGSGRSYNEQFF
15	TRBJ2-5	TRBV20-1	many	TRBD2	TGCAGTGCTAGTGGGGGGACTAGCATCCGGGAGACCCAGTACTTC	CSASGGTSIRETQYF
16	TRBJ1-1	TRBV5-5	few	TRBD1	TGTGCCAGCAGCCGCACAGGGGAAAGGGTGAACACTGAAGCTTTCTTT	CASSRTGERVNTEAFF
17	TRBJ2-3	TRBV18	few	NA	TGTGCCAGCTCACCACCTGTGACGGGGGCGGGAGCAGATACGCAGTATTTT	CASSPPVTGAGADTQYF
14	TRBJ2-7	TRBV13	few	NA	TGTGCCAGCAGCCAAGTCAGGGCCTCCTACGAGCAGTACTTC	CASSQVRASYEQYF
13	TRBJ2-2	TRBV6-6	NA	NA	TGTGCCAGCAGTTACTCAGGGGGATTTGAGCTGTTTTTT	CASSYSGGFELFF
16	TRBJ1-5	TRBV21-1	NA	NA	TGTGCCAGCAGCACATCGGAGGGGGTAGGCAATCAGCCCCAGCATTTT	CASSTSEGVGNQPQHF
14	TRBJ2-3	TRBV4-2	once	TRBD2	TGTGCCAGCTGTACTAGCGGGGTTGAAGATACGCAGTATTTT	CASCTSGVEDTQYF
14	TRBJ2-3	TRBV9	few	NA	TGTGCCAGCAGCGCAACTACCATCACAGATACGCAGTATTTT	CASSATTITDTQYF
11	TRBJ1-2	TRBV20-1	few	NA	TGCAGTGCTAGAGATGTTCCTGGCTACACCTTC	CSARDVPGYTF
15	TRBJ2-3	TRBV12-3/TRBV12-4	NA	NA	TGTGCCAGCAGGGCCCTCAAGCGGGGCACAGATACGCAGTATTTT	CASRALKRGTDTQYF
13	TRBJ2-1	TRBV12-3/TRBV12-4	few	TRBD1	TGTGCCAGCAGCCTCTCAGGGGGCGAAGAGCAGTTCTTC	CASSLSGGEEQFF
13	TRBJ2-5	TRBV6-6	NA	TRBD2	TGTGCCAGCAGTTCCGGACTAGTGGGGACCCAGTACTTC	CASSSGLVGTQYF
15	TRBJ2-7	TRBV20-1	many	TRBD2	TGCAGTGCTAGAGCCCCACTAGCGGCCCACTACGAGCAGTACTTC	CSARAPLAAHYEQYF
12	TRBJ2-7	TRBV25-1	many	NA	TGTGCCAGCAGTGGCCGAACAGGGGAGCAGTACTTC	CASSGRTGEQYF
15	TRBJ1-2	TRBV5-1	many	TRBD1	TGCGCCAGCAGCCCGGAGACAGGGGGCGCCTATGGCTACACCTTC	CASSPETGGAYGYTF
16	TRBJ2-1	TRBV24-1	NA	TRBD1	TGTGCCACCAGCCTCTCGACAGGGAATTTCTACAATGAGCAGTTCTTC	CATSLSTGNFYNEQFF
15	TRBJ1-1	TRBV7-3	NA	NA	TGTGCCAGCAGCCGCCGGGGGGAGGCGAACACTGAAGCTTTCTTT	CASSRRGEANTEAFF
20	TRBJ2-5	TRBV12-3/TRBV12-4	few	TRBD2	TGTGCCAGCAGCTCTACCGGGACAGTCCGACTAGCGGGAGTTCCAGAGACCCAGTACTTC	CASSSTGTVRLAGVPETQYF
13	TRBJ2-1	TRBV11-2	few	NA	TGTGCCGTTCAACGGAGGCTGGATAATGAGCAGTTCTTC	CAVQRRLDNEQFF
13	TRBJ2-3	TRBV7-9	NA	TRBD2	TGTGCCAGCACCGTTAGCGGGCCAGATACGCAGTATTTT	CASTVSGPDTQYF